The 20 T cell receptor beta chains listed next were all sequenced from one sample in a study of long-term antiretroviral therapy in people with HIV. The immunoSEQ assay was v3.0, run at survey level. This table comes from immunoSEQ multiplex PCR, and its TCRdb copy is limited to in-frame clones, with some not included. The sample lists more than 15,000 clones, roughly 94% occurring once. This material consisted of unsorted PBMCs, taken about 6 years after starting antiretroviral therapy. These receptors were collected from a woman aged 45-60 years with HIV.

As DNA, the CDR3 is TGTGCCAGCAGCTTAATACCCCTGAGAGGGAGTAGGTCCTACAATGAGCAGTTCTTC. Translating gives CASSLIPLRGSRSYNEQFF. The chain has TRBV7-9 and TRBJ2-1; a weak D match, TRBD2 (5 bases). The length of the CDR3 is 19 residues. Germline-derived CDR1 and CDR2 are SEHNR and FQNEAQ (reference sequence). Trimming pared 2 bases from V and 1 base from J, leaving 21 bases between.

V and J are TRBV7-8 and TRBJ2-1, with 8 bases lining up with TRBD2. J lost 1 base, V lost 5 bases, and 7 bases had no gene match. Germline-derived CDR1 and CDR2 are SGHVS and FQNEAQ. The CDR3 sequence is 16 residues long. CDR3 sequence reads: CASSLRAGVSYNEQFF. The CDR3 nucleotides are TGTGCCAGCAGCCTAAGAGCGGGAGTTTCCTACAATGAGCAGTTCTTC.

The V and J genes are TRBV7-9 and TRBJ2-3; no firm D call. The V and J ends lost 2 bases and 6 bases respectively, with 3 bases between them. Germline lookup yields CDR1 SEHNR and CDR2 FQNEAQ (reference sequence). The CDR3 is 11 residues long. CDR3 nucleotide sequence: TGTGCCAGCAGCTTAAGGGATACGCAGTATTTT. Translating gives CASSLRDTQYF.

In DNA form, the CDR3 reads TGTGCCAGTAGTACTGGAACAGGGAGTTCCTACAATGAGCAGTTCTTC. The encoded protein is CASSTGTGSSYNEQFF. This chain joins TRBV19 and TRBJ2-1; a possible D gene is TRBD1 (6 bases). Trimming shortened V by 4 bases and J by 1 base, and 14 bases separated the two germline ends. Germline loops: CDR1 LNHDA, CDR2 SQIVND (reference sequence). The CDR3 consists of 16 residues. Complete variable domain (other parts from reference TRBV19 and TRBJ2-1): DGGITQSPKYLFRKEGQNVTLSCEQNLNHDAMYWYRQDPGQGLRLIYYSQIVNDFQKGDIAEGYSVSREKKESFPLTVTSAQKNPTAFYLCASSTGTGSSYNEQFFGPGTRLTVL.

This chain uses TRBV2 with TRBJ2-1; D remains unclear. Per germline, CDR1 SNHLY and CDR2 FYNNEI. V shed 6 bases and J shed 0 bases, with 15 bases lying between them. This CDR3 is 16 amino acids long. CDR3 protein: CASRGPAMYSYNEQFF. The CDR3 nucleotides read TGTGCCAGCAGAGGACCGGCGATGTACTCCTACAATGAGCAGTTCTTC.

The chain employs TRBV18 and TRBJ1-2, with 7 nucleotides matching TRBD1. CDR1 is KGHSH and CDR2 is LQKENI in the germline V gene. The CDR3 spans 14 residues. With 6 bases clipped from V and 0 bases from J, the junction kept 4 bases outside the gene matches. DNA for the CDR3: TGTGCCAGCTCCACAGGGGACACTAACTATGGCTACACCTTC. Its translation is CASSTGDTNYGYTF.

CDR3 sequence: CASSLELDTQYF. The DNA of the CDR3 is TGTGCCAGCAGCTTAGAACTGGATACGCAGTATTTT. The rearrangement links TRBV11-2 to TRBJ2-3; D is unclear. V lost 0 bases, J lost 6 bases, and 4 bases lay in between. Germline V CDR1 and CDR2: SGHAT, FQNNGV. The CDR3 loop spans 12 amino acids.

The chain is built from TRBV2 and TRBJ2-5; 8 nucleotides align to TRBD2. CDR3 size: 16 residues. CDR1 is SNHLY and CDR2 is FYNNEI in the germline V gene. Germline trimming cut 5 bases from V and 2 bases from J; bases unmatched to any gene: 10. CDR3 sequence: CASSREGGGLQETQYF. The CDR3 nucleotides read TGTGCCAGCAGTCGGGAGGGAGGTGGGCTACAAGAGACCCAGTACTTC.

CDR3 nucleotide sequence: TGTGCCAGTACTGACAGGGTAACTGAAGCTTTCTTT. Translated, it gives CASTDRVTEAFF. The chain links TRBV19 to TRBJ1-1; 7 positions match TRBD1. Trimming took 7 bases from V and 5 from J; bases not matched to a gene: 4. The CDR3 length is 12 residues. Germline assignment: CDR1 LNHDA and CDR2 SQIVND (reference sequence).

This rearrangement joins TRBV28 to TRBJ2-7; D unclear. CDR1 is MDHEN, CDR2 SYDVKM, per germline. Trimming left V 5 bases short and J 3 bases short, with 5 bases between. The CDR3 extends over 11 amino acids. The CDR3 region has the DNA TGTGCCAGCAGTATAGGCTACGAGCAGTACTTC. Translating it yields CASSIGYEQYF.

The rearrangement links TRBV5-1 to TRBJ2-5; 7 bases fit TRBD2. The J segment lost 0 bases and the V segment lost 5 bases, leaving 4 bases of the junction unmatched. The germline V gene encodes CDR1 SGHRS and CDR2 YFSETQ. CDR3 length equals 14 residues. The CDR3 is CASSSTSDQETQYF. The CDR3 DNA reads TGCGCCAGCAGTTCTACTAGCGACCAAGAGACCCAGTACTTC.

The J gene is TRBJ2-7, the V gene TRBV19, with 12 bases lining up with TRBD2. CDR1 is LNHDA, CDR2 SQIVND, per germline (reference sequence). V was pared by 1 base and J by 6 bases, with 4 bases of the junction left unmatched. This CDR3 has 15 amino acids. CDR3 bases: TGTGCCAGTAGTATAGTGACTAGCGGGAGTGCCGAGCAGTACTTC. Translation: CASSIVTSGSAEQYF.

J is TRBJ1-5 and V is TRBV5-6; 8 positions match TRBD1. V trimming: 4 bases; J trimming: 2 bases; junction bases outside the gene matches: 5. The CDR3 has 15 residues. CDR1 SGHDT and CDR2 YYEEEE come from the germline V gene. Here the CDR3 DNA reads TGTGCCAGCAGCCTGACAGGGGTTCGCAATCAGCCCCAGCATTTT. It translates to CASSLTGVRNQPQHF.

This clone was seen only once. The CDR3 sequence is CASSLVRGLREQYF. As DNA, the CDR3 is TGTGCCAGCAGCTTGGTGAGGGGTCTACGGGAGCAGTACTTC. This rearrangement joins TRBV5-8 to TRBJ2-7; either TRBD1 or TRBD2 may fit D (5 bases each). This CDR3 is 14 amino acids long. Trimming stripped 0 bases from V and 7 bases from J, with 14 bases between. The germline V gene encodes CDR1 SGHTS and CDR2 YDEGEE.

This clone occurred once. The chain employs TRBV18 and TRBJ2-1; D is unresolved. CDR1 and CDR2 from the germline V gene are KGHSH and LQKENI. This CDR3 region has 16 residues. Deletions cut 0 bases from V and 3 bases from J, with 12 bases between. Written as DNA, the CDR3 is TGTGCCAGCTCACCACCCCTCGACTTAGACTACAATGAGCAGTTCTTC. Protein: CASSPPLDLDYNEQFF.

The chain recombines TRBV28 with TRBJ2-1, with D possibly being TRBD2 (6 bases). Germline CDR1 reads MDHEN; CDR2 reads SYDVKM. The CDR3 has 17 amino acids. Trimming removed 5 bases from V and 5 bases from J, with 22 bases in between. DNA of the CDR3: TGTGCCAGCAGTCCCGCCCCCTTGGAGCGGAGGGACAATGAGCAGTTCTTC. Its protein is CASSPAPLERRDNEQFF. The entire variable domain, with the rest obtained from reference TRBV28 and TRBJ2-1, is as follows: DVKVTQSSRYLVKRTGEKVFLECVQDMDHENMFWYRQDPGLGLRLIYFSYDVKMKEKGDIPEGYSVSREKKERFSLILESASTNQTSMYLCASSPAPLERRDNEQFFGPGTRLTVL.

This chain links TRBV29-1 with TRBJ1-2, with 7 bases matching TRBD1. Germline V gene sequence: CDR1 SQVTM, CDR2 ANQGSEA. CDR3 length equals 13 residues. The V gene end was trimmed by 6 bases and the J gene end by 14 bases; junction bases not matched to a gene: 18. The CDR3 is CSVRGTEDTLLTF. The CDR3 region has the DNA TGCAGCGTGAGGGGGACAGAAGACACCCTACTTACCTTC.

In its sample, this clone was seen once. The chain uses TRBV16 and TRBJ2-7; TRBD1 might be the D (5 bases). V lost 0 bases and J lost 7, with 13 bases in between. CDR3 length: 14 amino acids. The germline CDR1 and CDR2 sequences are KGHSY and FQNENV. As DNA, the CDR3 is TGTGCCAGCAGCCAATCCTCGGACACCCTGGAGCAGTACTTC. Protein: CASSQSSDTLEQYF.

The chain carries TRBV19 and TRBJ1-5; 8 bases align to TRBD1. V dropped 5 bases and J dropped 7; count of bases not matched to a gene: 7. This CDR3 spans 14 amino acids. Germline values: CDR1 LNHDA, CDR2 SQIVND (reference sequence). The chain's CDR3 is CASSPRTGRQPQHF. The CDR3 bases are TGTGCCAGTAGTCCGCGGACAGGGAGGCAGCCCCAGCATTTT.

This clone was counted once. This sequence joins TRBV5-1 and TRBJ2-1; TRBD2 might be the D (6 bases). The CDR3 totals 15 residues. Trimming stripped 4 bases from V and 1 base from J, with 12 bases between. Germline-derived CDR1 and CDR2 are SGHRS and YFSETQ. The CDR3 nucleotides read TGCGCCAGCAGCCGACTAGTTGAATCCTACAATGAGCAGTTCTTC. This codes for CASSRLVESYNEQFF.